This T cell receptor beta chain was captured in a study of tumor-infiltrating lymphocytes in glioblastoma multiforme. V was clipped by 4 bases and J by 4 bases, with 8 bases between them. There are 13 residues in the CDR3. CDR1 and CDR2 (germline): SGHDT, YYEEEE. This clonotype showed up many times. Three nested ARM-PCR rounds with V-beta and C-beta primers built TCRB libraries. TCRdb re-called the multiplex PCR reads with MiXCR, one entry per CDR3 protein. The profile shows 7,000 to 9,500 distinct CDR3 sequences, 60% to 80% of them singletons. This TCR derives from a male donor with glioblastoma. The chain links TRBV5-6 to TRBJ1-4; no firm D call. Sequencing used brain tumor tissue. The CDR3 DNA sequence: TGTGCCAGCAGCCGGGAGAGTAATGAAAAACTGTTTTTT. The encoded protein is CASSRESNEKLFF.